This T cell receptor (beta chain) comes out of a study of cytomegalovirus exposure and HLA in healthy donors (dated by TCRdb to 2015 to 2018). Turning to the overall study: In an earlier analysis of several hundred of the donors, about 260 Gb of sequence data and approximately 120 million unique TCR beta sequences from 150 million to 200 million T cells were reported. About 300 gigabases of sequencing data and 91 million or so unique TCR sequences made up an early release that covered fewer than 650 HLA-typed donors. Of the roughly 400 genotyped donors, 75% to 85% were placed in the genetic ancestry cluster associated with self-reported Caucasian donors. The study aimed to test whether cataloging public T cell receptors could reveal signatures of past pathogen exposure. The T cell repertoires of 666 subjects were profiled by immunosequencing and related to cytomegalovirus serostatus. In addition to the first cohort of 650 to 800 subjects, a separate validation cohort of around 110 different subjects was used. To predict cytomegalovirus infection status, the study combined high-throughput TCR immunosequencing, statistical association of individual TCRs with disease status, and machine learning. A later analysis re-examined previously published TCR beta repertoires from roughly 720 donors and added high-resolution HLA genotyping to investigate patterns of TCR occurrence. Rather than drawing on any new phenotypic data, the later analysis identified candidate immune exposures from TCR beta sequences and the way those sequences occurred across donors. An earlier analysis of approximately 640 of the donors applied high-throughput TCR beta sequencing to assess whether each TCR beta V gene segment acted as functional or pseudogenic. Donor age, sex, ethnicity and CMV serostatus were compiled alongside the repertoire data. Genome-wide SNP genotypes for about 55% of the roughly 670 donors were used in a later genetic analysis, which treated that subset as a discovery cohort. Every repertoire in the discovery cohort had been generated on one and the same sequencing platform. HLA typing included class I and class II loci at four-digit resolution. Typing coverage varied by locus: roughly 629-640 donors for A, B, C, DRB1 and DQB1; 522 for DQA1; approximately 610 for DPA1; 450 to 480 for DPB1. A handful of DR-DQ haplotypes were handled as single units for association and clustering because linkage in the cohort was strong. Among a few hundred genotyped donors of the cohort, an average of approximately 230,000 unique TCR beta nucleotide sequences were sequenced per donor, around 18% of them non-productive. Study-wide conclusions, independent of this receptor: At a false discovery rate of 0.05, a later analysis linked under 20,000 TCR beta sequences to specific HLA alleles. HLA typing was unavailable for some donors at each locus, so association tests used only the typed subset. Cytomegalovirus status was reported to be diagnosed by the classifier with high specificity and sensitivity in both the original and validation cohorts. A total of 150 to 200 TCR beta chains were listed by the study as associated with cytomegalovirus. Linkage disequilibrium might explain the correlated functional status among segregating V segments, but an unknown experimental factor could not be excluded. A cluster of highly shared sequence variants was judged likely to represent a technical artifact of the sequencing pipeline. Several of the top co-occurrence clusters appeared to be linked to parvovirus B19, influenza, CMV and Epstein-Barr virus, according to a later analysis. In a later analysis, HLA-associated TCR beta chains were found to be more clonally expanded and to have lower generation probabilities than equally common non-associated chains. A few of the identified cytomegalovirus-associated TCR beta chains were confirmed in vitro to be specific for cytomegalovirus antigens. In a later genetic analysis, fewer N-insertions in productive TCRs were reported among donors in an Asian-associated ancestry cluster than the 666-donor mean. A later genetic analysis associated a missense DCLRE1C variant with V-gene and J-gene trimming of TCR beta chains, and an independent cohort replicated the association. Most TCR sequences were seen in very few donors, while some public TCRs were found in many individuals. A further reported finding was that TCR beta sequences accurately predicted the HLA-A and HLA-B alleles for most subjects in the first cohort. According to a later analysis, most CMV-associated TCR beta chains appeared to be HLA-restricted, and the HLA associations seemed to be driven largely by CMV exposure. Seventeen rarely observed V segments, including chromosome 9 orphons, were excluded from the earlier analysis of about 610 of the donors because counts were too low. This cohort had only TCR beta chains sequenced, and the lack of alpha or paired-chain data limited which features could be detected. According to the authors, the approach could potentially be generalized to other disease states and immunological phenotypes. Presence/absence analyses assumed roughly uniform sequencing depth across donors, an assumption that may not hold. Broadly in line with IMGT annotations, most TCR beta V segments showed up in productive rearrangements about 90% or about 30% of the time in an earlier analysis of around 600 of the donors. Assigning TCR associations to individual alleles was difficult when HLA alleles, especially DR and DQ, strongly co-occurred. In a later analysis, the rate of TCR association differed among HLA loci, with DRB1 alleles having the most associated TCRs and HLA-C alleles having the fewest. Immune exposure information for the cohort was limited to CMV serostatus.

Libraries were made using the immunoSEQ multiplex PCR assay. For the multiplex PCR, a mixture combining 60 forward primers for TCR Vbeta segments and 13 reverse primers for TCR Jbeta segments was used. A multiplex PCR assay on genomic DNA amplified the CDR3 region of rearranged TCR beta genes. On the Illumina HiSeq System, the amplified TCR beta libraries were sequenced as 87-base-pair reads. In the original analysis: Across the 670 or so repertoires, a later analysis counted 60 million to 90 million unique TCR beta chains, roughly 11 million of which were shared by at least two donors. A nearest-neighbor algorithm error-corrected the raw reads and collapsed the reads into unique sequences, merging closely related sequences to remove PCR and sequencing errors. Alignment of CDR3 sequences to IMGT reference sequences was used to assign V, D and J gene segments. For a sequence to be retained, a match of at least six nucleotides to both a V gene segment and a J gene segment was required. Rearrangements were classified as productive when the CDR3 lacked stop codons and remained in frame with V and J, and all other rearrangements were classified as non-productive. CDR3 was defined by IMGT convention, running from the second conserved V-encoded cysteine to the conserved J-encoded phenylalanine. The earlier analysis of approximately 590 of the donors excluded any sequence lacking an unambiguous match to a single V gene segment. In an earlier analysis of approximately 550 of the donors, V segments were called functional above 56.7% productive rearrangements and were called segregating when the between-donor standard deviation exceeded 5%. A statistical classification framework was developed to diagnose cytomegalovirus status using the catalog of TCR beta chain sequences. A later analysis assigned V and J genes by comparing TCR nucleotide sequences with IMGT/GENE-DB human TR gene sequences. In a later analysis, CDR3 sequences and most-parsimonious VDJ recombination scenarios were assigned using the TCRdist pipeline. In a later analysis, each TCR beta chain was defined by its CDR3 amino acid sequence together with its V-gene family, and reads without a unique V-gene family were excluded. To address suspected cross-contamination and a sequencing artifact, a later analysis removed roughly 640 highly shared, low-generation-probability nucleotide sequences. In a later analysis, a clonal expansion index was calculated for each public chain from normalized within-repertoire ranks of inferred template counts. In a later analysis, generation probabilities were computed using a VDJ recombination model fitted to out-of-frame rearrangements, and the results were checked against IGoR. In a later analysis, hypergeometric tests were used to score TCR-TCR, TCR-HLA and TCR-CMV co-occurrence, with a repertoire-size bias correction applied to TCR pairs. In a later analysis, false discovery rates were estimated by permuting HLA or CMV assignments 20 times. A later analysis grouped co-occurring TCRs with DBSCAN, adding TCRdist sequence similarity when clustering within HLA-allele-positive subsets. Co-occurrence clustering excluded repertoires with fewer than 30,000 or more than 120,000 public chains, plus five with anomalous nucleotide sharing. Held by TCRdb, this immuneACCESS table contains in-frame sequences only and omits some clones. Under half of the omission traces to an unresolved V gene where checked; the cause of the rest is unknown. From that table come the V and J calls and clone size; the DNA was used to work out D and trimming. In this sample's table one finds 80,000 to 95,000 clones. Of the sample, approximately 1% is held by the ten largest clones.

In the case of this clone: The specificity of this receptor is unknown.

The cohort was made up of 650 to 700 healthy bone marrow donors. At the time of sampling, all cohort members were nominally healthy, though unrecorded immune exposures were likely present. The donor was CMV seronegative and belonged to the group of over 350 seronegative cohort members. Every donor gave a peripheral blood sample, and the peripheral blood mononuclear cells from that sample were used for TCR beta sequencing. Genomic DNA was extracted from the blood cell samples with the Qiagen DNeasy Blood Extraction Kit. This TCR derives from a woman aged 25 to 39 in good health and CMV-seronegative. The specimen was PBMCs.

The CDR3 reads CSVETSLGNEQFF. The sequenced DNA: TGCAGCGTGGAGACTAGCTTGGGGAATGAGCAGTTCTTC. The V and J segments used are TRBV29-1 and TRBJ2-1; TRBD2 lines up with 7 middle nucleotides. From cysteine to phenylalanine, the CDR3 is 13 amino acids long. The retained sequence is limited to the CDR3, 39 bases, with the frame set at the first base. The germline V gene yields SQVTM for CDR1 and ANQGSEA for CDR2. The V end gives up 6 bases and the J end 7 bases, leaving 9 bases in the junction not matched to a gene.